The next 17 T cell receptor beta chains were all read from a single sample in a study of cytomegalovirus exposure and HLA in healthy donors. The PCR contained 60 Vbeta and 13 Jbeta primers. TCRdb's table, derived via immunoSEQ multiplex PCR, lists solely in-frame clones and lacks some. This table holds about 84,000 clones, around 80% found once. The sequenced sample consisted of PBMCs. These receptors all come from a male donor in good health and CMV-seropositive.

With respect to this clone: The junction shows a germline mismatch at one end, possibly a read error. The chain joins TRBV13 to TRBJ2-5; TRBD2 might be the D (6 bases). Germline CDR1 is PRHDT and CDR2 is FYEKMQ (reference sequence). The CDR3 sequence is 14 residues long. This chain's CDR3 is CASSLIGGQEAQYF. CDR3 in DNA: TGTGCCAGCAGCTTAATAGGAGGGCAAGAGGCCCAGTACTTC.

The chain recombines TRBV6-5 with TRBJ2-1; 10 nucleotides align to TRBD1. The CDR3 is made up of 15 amino acids. J gave up 5 bases and V 4 bases, and 5 bases lay outside the gene matches. Germline V gene sequence: CDR1 MNHEY, CDR2 SVGAGI. As DNA, the CDR3 is TGTGCCAGCAGTTGGACAGGGGGGCGAAACAATGAGCAGTTCTTC. Translation: CASSWTGGRNNEQFF.

The CDR3 DNA is TGTGCCAGCAGTGGACAGTCGAACACTGAAGCTTTCTTT. Its translation is CASSGQSNTEAFF. V gene TRBV2 combines with J gene TRBJ1-1; D may be TRBD1 (5 bases). The V end lost 4 bases, the J end lost 1 base, and 7 bases lay between the germline ends. The V gene's germline CDR1 is SNHLY and CDR2 FYNNEI. This CDR3 has 13 residues.

This chain connects TRBV13 to TRBJ2-7; a possible D gene is TRBD2 (6 bases). V gave up 4 bases and J gave up 2 bases, with 24 bases separating them. The germline CDR1 and CDR2 sequences are PRHDT and FYEKMQ (reference sequence). The CDR3 covers 18 residues. The CDR3 DNA reads TGTGCCAGCAGCTCGGAAACAGGTGGGTGGCCGGGAGCCTACGAGCAGTACTTC. It encodes CASSSETGGWPGAYEQYF.

This clone was observed a single time. The chain combines TRBV10-2 with TRBJ2-5, with 8 bases that match TRBD1. Germline lookup yields CDR1 WSHSY and CDR2 SAAADI. The CDR3 contains 16 residues. J was trimmed by 5 bases and V by 2 bases; bases with no gene match: 10. The CDR3 DNA is TGCGCCAGCAGTGAGCCGACCGAGACAGGGGCCGAGACCCAGTACTTC. Its translation: CASSEPTETGAETQYF.

The chain is built from TRBV5-1 and TRBJ2-5, with no clear D. The J call may be mistaken, given a closer DNA end match to TRBJ2-7. The CDR3 totals 11 residues. CDR1 SGHRS and CDR2 YFSETQ come from the germline V gene. CDR3 nucleotide sequence: TGCGCCAGCAGCTTGGACTACGAGCAGTACTTC. Its translation: CASSLDYEQYF.

The chain couples TRBV5-1 to TRBJ2-5; D is possibly TRBD2 (6 bases). Germline CDR1 and CDR2: SGHRS and YFSETQ. This CDR3 has 14 amino acids. V was trimmed by 0 bases and J by 4 bases, leaving 10 bases between them. This chain's CDR3 is CASSLAWGGETQYF. The CDR3 nucleotides read TGCGCCAGCAGCTTGGCGTGGGGAGGAGAGACCCAGTACTTC.

The chain carries TRBV5-1 and TRBJ1-2, with D unresolved. Trimming stripped 3 bases from V and 4 bases from J, with 7 bases between. This CDR3 region has 12 residues. Germline V lookup: CDR1 SGHRS, CDR2 YFSETQ. The CDR3: CASSSGVYGYTF. CDR3 coding DNA: TGCGCCAGCAGCTCGGGAGTCTATGGCTACACCTTC.

The V call is TRBV6-1, the J call TRBJ2-1; 11 positions match TRBD1. The length of the CDR3 is 15 residues. The J segment lost 8 bases and the V segment lost 8 bases, leaving 11 bases of the junction unmatched. Germline V gene lookup returns CDR1 MNHNS and CDR2 SASEGT. CDR3 coding DNA: TGTGCCAGCGGTAGTGGGACAGGGGGTTTCGATGAGCAGTTCTTC. Residues: CASGSGTGGFDEQFF.

The chain carries TRBV10-3 and TRBJ2-5; D may be TRBD1 (7 bases). There are 14 residues in the CDR3. Germline assignment: CDR1 ENHRY and CDR2 SYGVKD. V lost 6 bases, J lost 1 base, and 12 bases lay in between. The CDR3 is CAIREGAIQETQYF. The CDR3 DNA follows: TGTGCCATCAGGGAGGGGGCAATCCAAGAGACCCAGTACTTC.

The CDR3 nucleotides are TGTGCCAGCAGCTTATTCAGCGGCTCCAATGAGCAGTTCTTC. It encodes CASSLFSGSNEQFF. V usage is TRBV7-2 and J usage is TRBJ2-1; tentative D call: TRBD2 (5 bases). The CDR3 length is 14 residues. Germline V gene lookup returns CDR1 SGHTA and CDR2 FQGNSA. Deletions cut 2 bases from V and 6 bases from J, with 11 bases between.

This chain uses TRBV7-9 with TRBJ2-1; 12 nucleotides agree with TRBD2. Germline V gene lookup returns CDR1 SEHNR and CDR2 FQNEAQ (reference sequence). The CDR3 has 13 residues. Trimming cost V 8 bases and J 7 bases; bases outside gene matches: 3. CDR3 DNA sequence: TGTGCCAGCGAAGGACTAGCGGGGAATGAGCAGTTCTTC. Amino acid sequence: CASEGLAGNEQFF. The whole variable domain, filled in from reference TRBV7-9 and TRBJ2-1, reads DTGVSQNPRHKITKRGQNVTFRCDPISEHNRLYWYRQTLGQGPEFLTYFQNEAQLEKSRLLSDRFSAERPKGSFSTLEIQRTEQGDSAMYLCASEGLAGNEQFFGPGTRLTVL.

This sequence joins TRBV27 and TRBJ2-7; a possible D gene is TRBD2 (5 bases). V was cut by 5 bases and J by 3 bases, with 11 bases left in between. Germline CDR1 is MNHEY and CDR2 is SMNVEV (reference sequence). This CDR3 has 13 residues. The DNA for the CDR3 is TGTGCCAGCAGTCGGGCGGGTCTCTACGAGCAGTACTTC. Its protein is CASSRAGLYEQYF.

The chain recombines TRBV5-6 with TRBJ2-5, with 8 positions matching TRBD1. J lost 4 bases, V lost 3 bases, and 11 bases had no gene match. There are 16 residues in the CDR3. The V gene's germline CDR1 is SGHDT and CDR2 YYEEEE. The CDR3 sequence: CASSYGQGLKRETQYF. The CDR3 bases are TGTGCCAGCAGCTACGGACAGGGTTTGAAAAGAGAGACCCAGTACTTC.

The chain combines TRBV28 with TRBJ2-7, with 9 bases aligning to TRBD1. Germline lookup yields CDR1 MDHEN and CDR2 SYDVKM. CDR3 size: 15 residues. J gave up 0 bases and V 5 bases, and 5 bases lay outside the gene matches. Here the CDR3 reads CASSPPGQGSYEQYF. CDR3 DNA: TGTGCCAGCAGTCCACCGGGACAGGGCTCCTACGAGCAGTACTTC.

V usage is TRBV15 and J usage is TRBJ1-1, with D possibly matching TRBD1 (5 bases). CDR3 size: 16 residues. The V end was cut by 0 bases, the J end by 0 bases, with 11 bases between. Germline V CDR1 and CDR2: LNHNV, YYDKDF (reference sequence). CDR3 region: CATSRDKGEVNTEAFF. CDR3 in DNA: TGTGCCACCAGCAGAGATAAAGGGGAAGTGAACACTGAAGCTTTCTTT.

This clone occurred a few times. The chain has TRBV29-1 and TRBJ1-2; D is unresolved. V lost 5 bases, J lost 4 bases, and 11 bases lay in between. The CDR3 loop spans 12 amino acids. The germline CDR1 and CDR2 sequences are SQVTM and ANQGSEA. CDR3 bases: TGCAGCGTTACGACTGAAGCCTATGGCTACACCTTC. This codes for CSVTTEAYGYTF.